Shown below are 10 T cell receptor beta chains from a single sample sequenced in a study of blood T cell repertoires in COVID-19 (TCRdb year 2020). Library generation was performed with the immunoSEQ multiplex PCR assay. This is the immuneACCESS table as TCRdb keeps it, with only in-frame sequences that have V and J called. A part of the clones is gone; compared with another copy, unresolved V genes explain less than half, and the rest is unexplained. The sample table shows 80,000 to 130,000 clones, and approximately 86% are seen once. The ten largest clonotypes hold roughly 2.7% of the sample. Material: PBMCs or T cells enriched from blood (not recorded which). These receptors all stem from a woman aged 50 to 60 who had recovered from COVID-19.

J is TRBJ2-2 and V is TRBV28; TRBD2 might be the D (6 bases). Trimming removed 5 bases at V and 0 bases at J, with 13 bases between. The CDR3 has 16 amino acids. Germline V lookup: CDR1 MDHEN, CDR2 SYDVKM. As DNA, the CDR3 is TGTGCCAGCAGTCTCCTTTGGAGGGCGAACACCGGGGAGCTGTTTTTT. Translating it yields CASSLLWRANTGELFF.

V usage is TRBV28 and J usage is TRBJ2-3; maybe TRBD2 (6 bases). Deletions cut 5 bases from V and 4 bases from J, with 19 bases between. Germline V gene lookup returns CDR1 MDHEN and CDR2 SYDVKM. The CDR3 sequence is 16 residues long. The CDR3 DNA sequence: TGTGCCAGCAGTCGAGGCCGGAGGGCCAGGGCAGATACGCAGTATTTT. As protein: CASSRGRRARADTQYF.

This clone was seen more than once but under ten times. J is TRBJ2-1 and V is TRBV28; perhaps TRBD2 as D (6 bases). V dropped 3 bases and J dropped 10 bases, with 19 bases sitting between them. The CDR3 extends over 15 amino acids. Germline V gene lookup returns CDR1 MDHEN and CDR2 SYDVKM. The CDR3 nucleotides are TGTGCCAGCAGTTTCCCTGAAGGGATGGGGAGGGAGCAGTTCTTC. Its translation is CASSFPEGMGREQFF.

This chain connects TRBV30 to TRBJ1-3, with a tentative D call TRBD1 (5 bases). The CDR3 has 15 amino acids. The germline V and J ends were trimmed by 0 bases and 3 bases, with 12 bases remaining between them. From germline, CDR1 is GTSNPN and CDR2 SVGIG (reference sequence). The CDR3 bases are TGTGCCTGGAGTGTATTTGGGCAGGGTGGAAACACCATATATTTT. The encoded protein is CAWSVFGQGGNTIYF.

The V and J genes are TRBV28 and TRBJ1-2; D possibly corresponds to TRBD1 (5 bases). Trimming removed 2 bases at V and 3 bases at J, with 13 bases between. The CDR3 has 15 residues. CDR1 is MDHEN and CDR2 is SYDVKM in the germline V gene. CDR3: CASSLAQGDYYGYTF. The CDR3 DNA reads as TGTGCCAGCAGTTTAGCCCAGGGTGATTACTATGGCTACACCTTC.

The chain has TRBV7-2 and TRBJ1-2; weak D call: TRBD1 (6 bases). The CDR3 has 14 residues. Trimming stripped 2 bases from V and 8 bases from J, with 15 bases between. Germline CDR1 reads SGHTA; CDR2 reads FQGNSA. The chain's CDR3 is CASSLRRIQGGYTF. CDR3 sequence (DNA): TGTGCCAGCAGCTTAAGACGGATTCAGGGGGGCTACACCTTC.

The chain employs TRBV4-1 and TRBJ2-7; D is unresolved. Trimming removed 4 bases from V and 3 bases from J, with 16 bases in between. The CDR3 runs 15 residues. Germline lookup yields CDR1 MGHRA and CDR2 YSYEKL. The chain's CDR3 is CASSLAGLHHYEQYF. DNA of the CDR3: TGCGCCAGCAGCCTCGCTGGCTTGCATCACTACGAGCAGTACTTC.

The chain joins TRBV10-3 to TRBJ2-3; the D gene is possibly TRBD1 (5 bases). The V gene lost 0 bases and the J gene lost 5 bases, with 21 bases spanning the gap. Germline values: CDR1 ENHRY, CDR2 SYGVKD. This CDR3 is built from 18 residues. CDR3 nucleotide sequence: TGTGCCATCAGTGAGTCGATTATCTGGGGCGGAACGAGAGATACGCAGTATTTT. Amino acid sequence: CAISESIIWGGTRDTQYF.

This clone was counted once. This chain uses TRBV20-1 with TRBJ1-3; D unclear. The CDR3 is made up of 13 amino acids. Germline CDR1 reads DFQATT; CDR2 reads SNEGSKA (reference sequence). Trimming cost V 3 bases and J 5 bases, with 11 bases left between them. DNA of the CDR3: TGCAGTGCTAGTACGGCAGGAAGAAACACCATATATTTT. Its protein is CSASTAGRNTIYF.

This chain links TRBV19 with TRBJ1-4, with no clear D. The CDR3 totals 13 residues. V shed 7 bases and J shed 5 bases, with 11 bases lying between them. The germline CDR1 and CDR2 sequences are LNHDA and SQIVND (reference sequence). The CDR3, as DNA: TGTGCCAGTAAACCGTATGAGAATGAAAAACTGTTTTTT. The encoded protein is CASKPYENEKLFF.